Listed below are T cell receptor beta chains from one sample, sequenced in a study of blood T cell repertoires in COVID-19. Profiled with immunoSEQ multiplex PCR; TCRdb holds only in-frame clones, not every one. The sample has tens of thousands of clones, approximately 86% seen once; the top ten hold approximately 7%. Sample: peripheral blood. All receptors derive from a man in his forties or fifties with active COVID-19. The CDR3 runs from the conserved cysteine through the conserved F or W. Each record gives: J gene, D gene, clone size, V gene, CDR3 protein, CDR3 DNA. The D gene is left open where the match is weak. Size is stated for part of the rows, as once, few or many counts, or as a class when the clone is expanded.

j_call: TRBJ2-7; d_call: TRBD2; clone_size: -; v_call: TRBV2; cdr3_aa: CASSGTGGIYEQYF; cdr3_nt: TGTGCCAGCAGTGGAACGGGGGGGATTTACGAGCAGTACTTC
j_call: TRBJ1-2; d_call: -; clone_size: -; v_call: TRBV19; cdr3_aa: CASSIWQASDGYTF; cdr3_nt: TGTGCCAGTAGTATCTGGCAGGCATCTGATGGCTACACCTTC
j_call: TRBJ1-2; d_call: TRBD1; clone_size: once; v_call: TRBV10-3; cdr3_aa: CATNSRTGDHYGYTF; cdr3_nt: TGTGCCACCAACTCCCGGACAGGGGATCACTATGGCTACACCTTC
j_call: TRBJ2-1; d_call: -; clone_size: -; v_call: TRBV5-6; cdr3_aa: CASSLAYQSYNEQFF; cdr3_nt: TGTGCCAGCAGCTTGGCCTATCAATCTTACAATGAGCAGTTCTTC
j_call: TRBJ1-5; d_call: -; clone_size: -; v_call: TRBV4-2; cdr3_aa: CASSQDVKRSNQPQHF; cdr3_nt: TGTGCCAGCAGCCAAGATGTCAAGAGGAGCAATCAGCCCCAGCATTTT
j_call: TRBJ2-7; d_call: -; clone_size: -; v_call: TRBV18; cdr3_aa: CASSIGSYEQYF; cdr3_nt: TGTGCCAGCTCGATTGGGAGCTACGAGCAGTACTTC
j_call: TRBJ2-1; d_call: -; clone_size: once; v_call: TRBV20-1; cdr3_aa: CSAGNIEQFF; cdr3_nt: TGCAGTGCCGGGAATATAGAGCAGTTCTTC
j_call: TRBJ1-4; d_call: -; clone_size: -; v_call: TRBV5-6; cdr3_aa: CASSLWGRRKHEKLFF; cdr3_nt: TGTGCCAGCAGCTTGTGGGGGAGGCGGAAGCATGAAAAACTGTTTTTT
j_call: TRBJ1-6; d_call: -; clone_size: few; v_call: TRBV4-2; cdr3_aa: CASSQDPGERSSPLHF; cdr3_nt: TGTGCCAGCAGCCAAGACCCAGGGGAAAGAAGTTCACCCCTCCACTTT
j_call: TRBJ2-5; d_call: -; clone_size: -; v_call: TRBV10-1; cdr3_aa: CASSERLGLTQETQYF; cdr3_nt: TGCGCCAGCAGTGAGAGATTAGGACTTACCCAAGAGACCCAGTACTTC
j_call: TRBJ1-2; d_call: -; clone_size: -; v_call: TRBV6-1; cdr3_aa: CASSEAGSYGYTF; cdr3_nt: TGTGCCAGCAGTGAAGCTGGGAGCTATGGCTACACCTTC
j_call: TRBJ2-1; d_call: -; clone_size: once; v_call: TRBV2; cdr3_aa: CASSRGSYNEQFF; cdr3_nt: TGTGCCAGCTCTCGCGGGTCCTACAATGAGCAGTTCTTC
j_call: TRBJ1-2; d_call: TRBD1; clone_size: once; v_call: TRBV5-5; cdr3_aa: CASSLEPSTGVRGYTF; cdr3_nt: TGTGCCAGCAGCTTGGAACCCTCGACAGGGGTACGAGGCTACACCTTC
j_call: TRBJ2-6; d_call: -; clone_size: -; v_call: TRBV7-9; cdr3_aa: CASDRQSAGANVLTF; cdr3_nt: TGTGCCAGCGACAGGCAGTCCGCTGGGGCCAACGTCCTGACTTTC
j_call: TRBJ1-2; d_call: TRBD1; clone_size: -; v_call: TRBV7-9; cdr3_aa: CASSLTGVDYGYTF; cdr3_nt: TGTGCCAGCAGCTTAACAGGGGTTGACTATGGCTACACCTTC
j_call: TRBJ1-5; d_call: -; clone_size: -; v_call: TRBV9; cdr3_aa: CASSVGAFSNQPQHF; cdr3_nt: TGTGCCAGCAGCGTTGGGGCTTTTAGCAATCAGCCCCAGCATTTT
j_call: TRBJ2-7; d_call: TRBD1; clone_size: few; v_call: TRBV6-5; cdr3_aa: CASSYHRGRDEQYF; cdr3_nt: TGTGCCAGCAGTTACCACAGGGGTCGCGACGAGCAGTACTTC
j_call: TRBJ1-4; d_call: TRBD1; clone_size: -; v_call: TRBV7-7; cdr3_aa: CASSPDRGEKLFF; cdr3_nt: TGTGCCAGCAGCCCGGACAGGGGTGAAAAACTGTTTTTT
j_call: TRBJ2-3; d_call: TRBD2; clone_size: -; v_call: TRBV4-1; cdr3_aa: CASSTRAGVGTDTQYF; cdr3_nt: TGCGCCAGCAGCACCCGAGCGGGGGTGGGCACAGATACGCAGTATTTT
j_call: TRBJ1-5; d_call: -; clone_size: few; v_call: TRBV2; cdr3_aa: CASKEESNQPQHF; cdr3_nt: TGTGCCAGCAAGGAGGAAAGCAATCAGCCCCAGCATTTT
j_call: TRBJ2-2; d_call: TRBD1; clone_size: -; v_call: TRBV10-3; cdr3_aa: CAISVVGVDRANTGELFF; cdr3_nt: TGTGCCATCAGTGTGGTAGGGGTCGACAGGGCGAACACCGGGGAGCTGTTTTTT
j_call: TRBJ2-3; d_call: TRBD2; clone_size: -; v_call: TRBV3-1/TRBV3-2; cdr3_aa: CASSQTSGPTDTQYF; cdr3_nt: TGTGCCAGCAGCCAGACTAGCGGGCCAACAGATACGCAGTATTTT
j_call: TRBJ1-2; d_call: -; clone_size: -; v_call: TRBV12-3/TRBV12-4; cdr3_aa: CASSSTGLYGYTF; cdr3_nt: TGTGCCAGCAGCTCAACAGGGCTCTATGGCTACACCTTC
j_call: TRBJ1-5; d_call: -; clone_size: -; v_call: TRBV18; cdr3_aa: CASSPGGPYSNQPQHF; cdr3_nt: TGTGCCAGCTCACCAGGAGGCCCCTATAGCAATCAGCCCCAGCATTTT
j_call: TRBJ1-2; d_call: -; clone_size: -; v_call: TRBV19; cdr3_aa: CASRTGRRGYGYTF; cdr3_nt: TGTGCCAGTAGGACAGGAAGGCGCGGCTATGGCTACACCTTC
j_call: TRBJ2-1; d_call: TRBD2; clone_size: -; v_call: TRBV9; cdr3_aa: CASSPSGSSYNEQFF; cdr3_nt: TGTGCCAGCAGCCCGAGCGGGAGCTCCTACAATGAGCAGTTCTTC
j_call: TRBJ1-2; d_call: -; clone_size: -; v_call: TRBV5-6; cdr3_aa: CASSWVDSRTNYGYTF; cdr3_nt: TGTGCCAGCAGCTGGGTGGACAGCAGAACTAACTATGGCTACACCTTC
j_call: TRBJ1-5; d_call: TRBD1; clone_size: -; v_call: TRBV6-6; cdr3_aa: CASSWGQGDNQPQHF; cdr3_nt: TGTGCCAGCAGTTGGGGACAGGGGGACAATCAGCCCCAGCATTTT
j_call: TRBJ1-1; d_call: -; clone_size: -; v_call: TRBV5-1; cdr3_aa: CASSLPGNTEAFF; cdr3_nt: TGCGCCAGCAGCTTGCCCGGGAACACTGAAGCTTTCTTT
j_call: TRBJ1-1; d_call: -; clone_size: -; v_call: TRBV9; cdr3_aa: CASSPGGSRNTEAFF; cdr3_nt: TGTGCCAGCAGCCCCGGAGGAAGTCGGAACACTGAAGCTTTCTTT
j_call: TRBJ1-1; d_call: -; clone_size: -; v_call: TRBV5-1; cdr3_aa: CASSLLTGFNTEAFF; cdr3_nt: TGCGCCAGCAGCTTATTAACAGGGTTTAACACTGAAGCTTTCTTT
j_call: TRBJ1-2; d_call: TRBD1; clone_size: hyperexpanded; v_call: TRBV27; cdr3_aa: CASSLSSGTGAYGYTF; cdr3_nt: TGTGCCAGCAGTTTATCATCTGGGACAGGGGCTTATGGCTACACCTTC
j_call: TRBJ1-2; d_call: -; clone_size: -; v_call: TRBV29-1; cdr3_aa: CSVRDRENYGYTF; cdr3_nt: TGCAGCGTGCGGGACCGGGAGAACTATGGCTACACCTTC
j_call: TRBJ1-1; d_call: -; clone_size: -; v_call: TRBV19; cdr3_aa: CASSILNTEAFF; cdr3_nt: TGTGCCAGTAGTATCTTGAACACTGAAGCTTTCTTT
j_call: TRBJ2-2; d_call: -; clone_size: once; v_call: TRBV11-2; cdr3_aa: CASSSVAIGELFF; cdr3_nt: TGTGCCAGCAGCTCAGTAGCGATCGGGGAGCTGTTTTTT
j_call: TRBJ1-5; d_call: -; clone_size: -; v_call: TRBV10-2; cdr3_aa: CASSELRGFQPQHF; cdr3_nt: TGCGCCAGCAGTGAATTAAGGGGCTTTCAGCCCCAGCATTTT
j_call: TRBJ1-1; d_call: TRBD1; clone_size: -; v_call: TRBV12-3/TRBV12-4; cdr3_aa: CASSLGAGGEAFF; cdr3_nt: TGTGCCAGCAGTTTAGGGGCAGGGGGTGAAGCTTTCTTT
j_call: TRBJ2-1; d_call: TRBD2; clone_size: -; v_call: TRBV5-6; cdr3_aa: CASSGLGLAGASSYNEQFF; cdr3_nt: TGTGCCAGCAGCGGGTTGGGACTAGCGGGAGCTAGCTCCTACAATGAGCAGTTCTTC
j_call: TRBJ2-5; d_call: -; clone_size: -; v_call: TRBV18; cdr3_aa: CASSPGLQETQYF; cdr3_nt: TGTGCCAGCTCTCCTGGACTCCAAGAGACCCAGTACTTC
j_call: TRBJ1-2; d_call: -; clone_size: once; v_call: TRBV2; cdr3_aa: CASSEARGINYGYTF; cdr3_nt: TGTGCCAGCAGTGAAGCGCGAGGGATTAACTATGGCTACACCTTC
j_call: TRBJ1-1; d_call: TRBD1; clone_size: -; v_call: TRBV12-3/TRBV12-4; cdr3_aa: CASSRAEGARAFF; cdr3_nt: TGTGCCAGCAGCCGAGCGGAGGGGGCACGGGCTTTCTTT
j_call: TRBJ2-3; d_call: -; clone_size: -; v_call: TRBV7-8; cdr3_aa: CASSSGPHRGYGQYF; cdr3_nt: TGTGCCAGCAGCTCAGGACCCCATAGGGGCTACGGGCAGTATTTT
j_call: TRBJ2-1; d_call: -; clone_size: -; v_call: TRBV4-2; cdr3_aa: CASSQEEEGSYNEQFF; cdr3_nt: TGTGCCAGCAGCCAAGAAGAGGAAGGCTCCTACAATGAGCAGTTCTTC
j_call: TRBJ1-2; d_call: -; clone_size: -; v_call: TRBV19; cdr3_aa: CATQGIANYGYTF; cdr3_nt: TGTGCCACCCAGGGGATCGCTAACTATGGCTACACCTTC
j_call: TRBJ1-3; d_call: -; clone_size: -; v_call: TRBV29-1; cdr3_aa: CSVEKTVNGNTIYF; cdr3_nt: TGCAGCGTTGAGAAGACAGTCAACGGAAACACCATATATTTT
j_call: TRBJ1-5; d_call: -; clone_size: -; v_call: TRBV6-2/TRBV6-3; cdr3_aa: CASSYVGAHQPQHF; cdr3_nt: TGTGCCAGCAGTTATGTTGGGGCCCATCAGCCCCAGCATTTT
j_call: TRBJ2-3; d_call: -; clone_size: -; v_call: TRBV7-9; cdr3_aa: CASSSPGLVTDTQYF; cdr3_nt: TGTGCCAGCAGCTCGCCCGGACTGGTCACAGATACGCAGTATTTT
j_call: TRBJ1-1; d_call: -; clone_size: -; v_call: TRBV11-2; cdr3_aa: CASSPEGYDTEAFF; cdr3_nt: TGTGCCAGCAGCCCCGAGGGTTACGACACTGAAGCTTTCTTT
j_call: TRBJ2-1; d_call: -; clone_size: -; v_call: TRBV5-6; cdr3_aa: CASSKGSNEQFF; cdr3_nt: TGTGCCAGCAGTAAAGGGAGCAATGAGCAGTTCTTC
j_call: TRBJ2-2; d_call: -; clone_size: -; v_call: TRBV11-1; cdr3_aa: CASSLVRGLQTGELFF; cdr3_nt: TGTGCCAGCAGCTTAGTCAGGGGCCTCCAAACCGGGGAGCTGTTTTTT
j_call: TRBJ2-5; d_call: -; clone_size: -; v_call: TRBV5-5; cdr3_aa: CASTRTTSQETQYF; cdr3_nt: TGTGCCAGCACCAGGACTACCTCCCAAGAGACCCAGTACTTC
j_call: TRBJ2-4; d_call: -; clone_size: -; v_call: TRBV28; cdr3_aa: CATAVIAKNIQYF; cdr3_nt: TGTGCCACTGCAGTCATAGCCAAAAACATTCAGTACTTC
j_call: TRBJ1-3; d_call: -; clone_size: -; v_call: TRBV29-1; cdr3_aa: CSVEGGYSGNTIYF; cdr3_nt: TGCAGCGTTGAAGGGGGCTACTCTGGAAACACCATATATTTT
j_call: TRBJ1-5; d_call: TRBD1; clone_size: few; v_call: TRBV11-3; cdr3_aa: CASSPLVPGQGDQAQHF; cdr3_nt: TGTGCCAGCAGCCCCCTCGTCCCGGGACAGGGTGATCAAGCCCAGCATTTT
j_call: TRBJ1-1; d_call: TRBD1; clone_size: -; v_call: TRBV10-3; cdr3_aa: CAISDGTVTEAFF; cdr3_nt: TGTGCCATCAGTGACGGGACAGTCACTGAAGCTTTCTTT
j_call: TRBJ1-3; d_call: -; clone_size: -; v_call: TRBV11-2; cdr3_aa: CASSQVTGGNTIYF; cdr3_nt: TGTGCCAGCAGCCAAGTAACGGGGGGAAACACCATATATTTT
j_call: TRBJ2-4; d_call: TRBD1; clone_size: once; v_call: TRBV2; cdr3_aa: CASRRDRVNIQYF; cdr3_nt: TGTGCCAGCAGGCGGGACAGGGTAAACATTCAGTACTTC
j_call: TRBJ1-1; d_call: TRBD1; clone_size: -; v_call: TRBV27; cdr3_aa: CASSLLQGAAEAFF; cdr3_nt: TGTGCCAGCAGTTTATTGCAGGGGGCCGCTGAAGCTTTCTTT